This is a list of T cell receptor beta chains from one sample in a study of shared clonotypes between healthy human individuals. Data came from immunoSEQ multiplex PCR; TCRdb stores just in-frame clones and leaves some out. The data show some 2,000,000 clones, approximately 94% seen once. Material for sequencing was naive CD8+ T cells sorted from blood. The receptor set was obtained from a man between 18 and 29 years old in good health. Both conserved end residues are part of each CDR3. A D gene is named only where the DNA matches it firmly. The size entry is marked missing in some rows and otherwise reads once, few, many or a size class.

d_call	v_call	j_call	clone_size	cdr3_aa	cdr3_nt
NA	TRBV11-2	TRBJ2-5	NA	CASSLDRRSLETQYF	TGTGCCAGCAGCTTAGATCGGCGTAGTTTGGAGACCCAGTACTTC
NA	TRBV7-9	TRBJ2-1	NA	CASSFGGKEQFF	TGTGCCAGCAGCTTTGGCGGGAAGGAGCAGTTCTTC
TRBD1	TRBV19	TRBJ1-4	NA	CASMGDREGEKLFF	TGTGCCAGTATGGGGGACAGGGAAGGTGAAAAACTGTTTTTT
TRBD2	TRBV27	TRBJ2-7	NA	CASSWIGTSGGNEQYF	TGTGCCAGCAGTTGGATAGGGACTAGCGGGGGAAACGAGCAGTACTTC
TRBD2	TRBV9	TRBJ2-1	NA	CASSAGGPAYNEQFF	TGTGCCAGCAGCGCGGGGGGGCCCGCCTACAATGAGCAGTTCTTC
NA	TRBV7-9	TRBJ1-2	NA	CASARDKDYGYTF	TGTGCCAGCGCCAGGGACAAAGACTATGGCTACACCTTC
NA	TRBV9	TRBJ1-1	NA	CASSVVGTEAFF	TGTGCCAGCAGCGTAGTGGGAACTGAAGCTTTCTTT
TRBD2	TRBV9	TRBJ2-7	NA	CASSAGGGEQYF	TGTGCCAGCAGCGCGGGAGGAGGCGAGCAGTACTTC
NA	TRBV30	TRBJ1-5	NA	CAWSVTRTDDSNQPQHF	TGTGCCTGGAGTGTAACAAGGACAGATGATAGCAATCAGCCCCAGCATTTT
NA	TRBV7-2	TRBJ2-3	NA	CASSPRVGGGGTDTQYF	TGTGCCAGCAGCCCGAGGGTCGGGGGAGGCGGCACAGATACGCAGTATTTT
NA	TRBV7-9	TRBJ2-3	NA	CASSLNTGGLADTQYF	TGTGCCAGCAGCCTAAATACAGGAGGTCTTGCAGATACGCAGTATTTT
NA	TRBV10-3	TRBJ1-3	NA	CAISGDIGNTIYF	TGTGCCATCAGTGGAGACATTGGAAACACCATATATTTT
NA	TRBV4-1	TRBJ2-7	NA	CASSQDFWNEQYF	TGCGCCAGCAGCCAAGATTTCTGGAACGAGCAGTACTTC
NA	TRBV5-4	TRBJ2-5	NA	CASSPSWGGETQYF	TGTGCCAGCAGTCCATCATGGGGTGGGGAGACCCAGTACTTC
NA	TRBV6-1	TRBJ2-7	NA	CASSEVDLSYEQYF	TGTGCCAGCAGTGAAGTAGACCTATCCTACGAGCAGTACTTC
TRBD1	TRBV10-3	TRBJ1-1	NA	CAATGEMNTEAFF	TGTGCCGCTACAGGGGAAATGAACACTGAAGCTTTCTTT
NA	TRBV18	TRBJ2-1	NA	CASSPYANEQFF	TGTGCCAGCTCACCCTACGCCAATGAGCAGTTCTTC
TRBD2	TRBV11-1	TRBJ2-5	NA	CASSLPRTSGDQETQYF	TGTGCCAGCAGCTTACCCCGGACTAGCGGGGATCAAGAGACCCAGTACTTC
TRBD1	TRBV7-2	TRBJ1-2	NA	CASSQMTGGSGYTF	TGTGCCAGCAGCCAGATGACAGGGGGGAGCGGCTACACCTTC
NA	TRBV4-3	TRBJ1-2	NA	CASSQDRGYGYTF	TGCGCCAGCAGCCAAGATCGTGGCTATGGCTACACCTTC
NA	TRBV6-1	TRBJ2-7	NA	CASSAQVSYEQYF	TGTGCCAGCAGTGCACAGGTCTCCTACGAGCAGTACTTC
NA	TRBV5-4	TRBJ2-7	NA	CASSLPKLIREQYF	TGTGCCAGCAGCTTGCCAAAGCTTATCCGTGAGCAGTACTTC
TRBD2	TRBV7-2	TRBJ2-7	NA	CASSFLTSGRNEQYF	TGTGCCAGCAGCTTCCTGACTAGCGGGAGGAACGAGCAGTACTTC
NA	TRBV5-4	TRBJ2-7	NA	CASSLNSYEQYF	TGTGCCAGCAGCTTAAACTCCTACGAGCAGTACTTC
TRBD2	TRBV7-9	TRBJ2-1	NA	CASSLVSGTSNEQFF	TGTGCCAGCAGCTTAGTTAGCGGGACTTCCAATGAGCAGTTCTTC
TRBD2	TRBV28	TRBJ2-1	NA	CASSDPPGEGYNEQFF	TGTGCCAGCAGTGATCCCCCGGGGGAGGGTTACAATGAGCAGTTCTTC
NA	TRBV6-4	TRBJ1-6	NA	CASSDGGTSPLHF	TGTGCCAGCAGTGACGGGGGGACTTCACCCCTCCACTTT
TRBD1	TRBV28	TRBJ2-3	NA	CASSLFLEDRHTDTQYF	TGTGCCAGCAGTTTATTTCTGGAGGACAGGCACACAGATACGCAGTATTTT
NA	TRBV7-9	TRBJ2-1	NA	CASSPGTLNEQFF	TGTGCCAGCAGCCCCGGGACATTAAATGAGCAGTTCTTC
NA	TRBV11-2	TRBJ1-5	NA	CASSLDGGGNQPQHF	TGTGCCAGCAGCTTAGATGGGGGAGGCAATCAGCCCCAGCATTTT
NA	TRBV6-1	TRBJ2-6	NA	CASSEPVLLGANVLTF	TGTGCCAGCAGTGAACCCGTACTACTGGGGGCCAACGTCCTGACTTTC
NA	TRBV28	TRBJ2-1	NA	CASSSPQRNNEQFF	TGTGCCAGCAGTTCCCCTCAAAGGAACAATGAGCAGTTCTTC
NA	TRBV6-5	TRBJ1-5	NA	CASTEGSGQPQHF	TGTGCCAGCACGGAGGGAAGCGGTCAGCCCCAGCATTTT
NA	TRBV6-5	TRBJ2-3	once	CASSYSSIRGDTQYF	TGTGCCAGCAGTTACTCGAGCATACGGGGAGATACGCAGTATTTT
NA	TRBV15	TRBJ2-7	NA	CATSRVGPGNEQYF	TGTGCCACCAGCAGAGTGGGGCCAGGGAACGAGCAGTACTTC
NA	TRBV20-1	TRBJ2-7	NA	CSARLDEQYF	TGCAGTGCTAGATTAGACGAGCAGTACTTC
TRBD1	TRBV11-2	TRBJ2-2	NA	CASSRTGAATGELFF	TGTGCCAGCAGCCGGACAGGGGCGGCTACCGGGGAGCTGTTTTTT
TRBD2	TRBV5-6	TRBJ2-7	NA	CASSSTSAEQYF	TGTGCCAGCAGCTCGACTAGCGCCGAGCAGTACTTC
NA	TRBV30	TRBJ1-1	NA	CAWTQDTEAFF	TGTGCCTGGACCCAGGACACTGAAGCTTTCTTT
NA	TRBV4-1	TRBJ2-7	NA	CASSQEGLGGYEQYF	TGCGCCAGCAGCCAGGAGGGACTGGGTGGCTACGAGCAGTACTTC
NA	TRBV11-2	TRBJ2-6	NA	CASSLVIGSGANVLTF	TGTGCCAGCAGCTTAGTCATAGGCTCTGGGGCCAACGTCCTGACTTTC
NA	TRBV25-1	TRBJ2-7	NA	CASSEAPGSHEQYF	TGTGCCAGCAGTGAAGCTCCGGGGAGCCACGAGCAGTACTTC
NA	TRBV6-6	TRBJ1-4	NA	CASSYTRTVEKLFF	TGTGCCAGCAGTTACACGCGGACGGTGGAAAAACTGTTTTTT
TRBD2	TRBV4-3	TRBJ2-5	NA	CASSPSPAGGPPETQYF	TGCGCCAGCAGCCCATCCCCAGCGGGAGGGCCCCCAGAGACCCAGTACTTC
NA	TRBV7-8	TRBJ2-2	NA	CASSPPPLELNPHTGELFF	TGTGCCAGCAGTCCACCACCATTAGAACTTAACCCTCACACCGGGGAGCTGTTTTTT
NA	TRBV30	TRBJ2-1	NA	CACQFYNEQFF	TGTGCCTGCCAGTTCTACAATGAGCAGTTCTTC
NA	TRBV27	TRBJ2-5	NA	CASSSRPQETQYF	TGTGCCAGCAGTTCCCGGCCACAAGAGACCCAGTACTTC
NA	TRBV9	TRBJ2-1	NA	CASSEGTWGIDEQFF	TGTGCCAGCAGCGAAGGGACCTGGGGGATCGATGAGCAGTTCTTC
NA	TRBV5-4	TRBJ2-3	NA	CASSLAITDTQYF	TGTGCCAGCAGCTTGGCCATCACAGATACGCAGTATTTT
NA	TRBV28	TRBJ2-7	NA	CASRDLRDTLSSYEQYF	TGTGCCAGCAGGGACCTGCGGGACACATTAAGCTCCTACGAGCAGTACTTC
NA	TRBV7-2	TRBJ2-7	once	CASSTALGYEQYF	TGTGCCAGCAGCACCGCACTGGGCTACGAGCAGTACTTC
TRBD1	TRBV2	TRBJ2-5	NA	CASRRPGQGVTETQYF	TGTGCCAGCAGGCGTCCGGGACAGGGGGTTACAGAGACCCAGTACTTC
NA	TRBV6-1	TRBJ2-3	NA	CATTEGFLTDTQYF	TGTGCCACCACAGAGGGCTTCTTGACAGATACGCAGTATTTT
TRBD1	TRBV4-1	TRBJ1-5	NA	CASSQGTGNQPQHF	TGCGCCAGCAGCCAAGGGACAGGGAATCAGCCCCAGCATTTT
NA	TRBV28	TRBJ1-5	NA	CASMGGFTVFDSNQPQHF	TGTGCCAGCATGGGTGGATTCACTGTATTCGATAGCAATCAGCCCCAGCATTTT
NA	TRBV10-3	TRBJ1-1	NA	CAISVEPLVEAFF	TGTGCCATCAGTGTCGAACCGTTAGTTGAAGCTTTCTTT
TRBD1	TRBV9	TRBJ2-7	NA	CASSASPVAGTGSYEQYF	TGTGCCAGCAGCGCCTCCCCTGTTGCCGGGACAGGCTCCTACGAGCAGTACTTC
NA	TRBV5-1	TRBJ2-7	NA	CASSLGHALYEQYF	TGCGCCAGCAGCTTGGGTCATGCCCTATACGAGCAGTACTTC
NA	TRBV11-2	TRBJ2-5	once	CASSSRETQYF	TGTGCCAGCAGCTCCCGAGAGACCCAGTACTTC
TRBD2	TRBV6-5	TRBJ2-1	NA	CASSWAGGSYNEQFF	TGTGCCAGCAGTTGGGCGGGAGGGTCCTACAATGAGCAGTTCTTC